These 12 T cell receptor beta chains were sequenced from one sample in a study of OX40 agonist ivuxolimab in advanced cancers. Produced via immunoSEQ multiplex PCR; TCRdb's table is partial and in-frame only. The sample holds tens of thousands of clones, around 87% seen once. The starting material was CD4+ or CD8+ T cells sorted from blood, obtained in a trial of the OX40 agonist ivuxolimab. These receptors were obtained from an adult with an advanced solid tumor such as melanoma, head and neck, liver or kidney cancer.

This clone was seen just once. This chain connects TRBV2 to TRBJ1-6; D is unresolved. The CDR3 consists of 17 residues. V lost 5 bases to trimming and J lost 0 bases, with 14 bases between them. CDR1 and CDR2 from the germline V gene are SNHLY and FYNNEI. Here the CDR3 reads CASSLDGLGSYNSPLHF. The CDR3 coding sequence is TGTGCCAGCAGTTTAGACGGGTTAGGCTCCTATAATTCACCCCTCCACTTT.

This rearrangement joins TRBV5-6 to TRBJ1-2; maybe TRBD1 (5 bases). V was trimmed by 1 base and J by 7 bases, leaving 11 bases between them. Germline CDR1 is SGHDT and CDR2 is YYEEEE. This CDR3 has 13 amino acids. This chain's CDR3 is CASSLYRQSGYTF. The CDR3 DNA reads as TGTGCCAGCAGCTTGTATCGACAGAGTGGCTACACCTTC. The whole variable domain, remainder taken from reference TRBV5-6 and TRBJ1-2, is DAGVTQSPTHLIKTRGQQVTLRCSPKSGHDTVSWYQQALGQGPQFIFQYYEEEERQRGNFPDRFSGHQFPNYSSELNVNALLLGDSALYLCASSLYRQSGYTFGSGTRLTVV.

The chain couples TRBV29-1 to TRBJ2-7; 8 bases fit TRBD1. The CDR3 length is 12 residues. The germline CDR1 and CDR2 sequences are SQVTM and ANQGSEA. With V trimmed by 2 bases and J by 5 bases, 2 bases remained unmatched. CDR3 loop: CSVEQGADEQYF. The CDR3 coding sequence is TGCAGCGTTGAACAGGGGGCTGACGAGCAGTACTTC.

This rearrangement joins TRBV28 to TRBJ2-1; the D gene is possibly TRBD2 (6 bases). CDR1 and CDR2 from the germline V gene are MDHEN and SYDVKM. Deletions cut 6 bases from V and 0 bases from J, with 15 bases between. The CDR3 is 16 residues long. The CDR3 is CASRGSGAGSYNEQFF. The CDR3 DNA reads TGTGCCAGCAGGGGTAGCGGAGCGGGCTCCTACAATGAGCAGTTCTTC.

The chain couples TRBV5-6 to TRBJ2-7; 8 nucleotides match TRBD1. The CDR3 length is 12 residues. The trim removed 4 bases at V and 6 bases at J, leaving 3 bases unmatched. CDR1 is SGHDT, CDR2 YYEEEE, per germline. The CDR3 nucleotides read TGTGCCAGCAGCCGGACAGGGAGCGAGCAGTACGTC. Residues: CASSRTGSEQYV.

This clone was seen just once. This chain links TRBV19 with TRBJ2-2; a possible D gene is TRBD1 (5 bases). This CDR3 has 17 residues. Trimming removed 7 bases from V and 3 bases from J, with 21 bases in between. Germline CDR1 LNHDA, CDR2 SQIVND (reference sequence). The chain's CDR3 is CASKPGRESWDTGELFF. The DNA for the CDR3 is TGTGCCAGTAAGCCCGGCAGGGAATCTTGGGACACCGGGGAGCTGTTTTTT.

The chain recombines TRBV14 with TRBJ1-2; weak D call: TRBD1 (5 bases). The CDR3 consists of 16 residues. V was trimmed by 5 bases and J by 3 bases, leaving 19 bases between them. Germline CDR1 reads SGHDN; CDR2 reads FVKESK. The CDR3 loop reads CASSKRDPRQDYGYTF. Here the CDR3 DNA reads TGTGCCAGCAGCAAACGGGACCCCCGGCAGGACTATGGCTACACCTTC.

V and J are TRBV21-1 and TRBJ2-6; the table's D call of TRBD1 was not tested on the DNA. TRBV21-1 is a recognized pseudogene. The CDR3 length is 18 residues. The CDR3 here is CASRGQGASISGANVLTF. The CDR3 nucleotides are TGTGCCAGCAGAGGACAGGGGGCATCTATCTCTGGGGCCAACGTCCTGACTTTC.

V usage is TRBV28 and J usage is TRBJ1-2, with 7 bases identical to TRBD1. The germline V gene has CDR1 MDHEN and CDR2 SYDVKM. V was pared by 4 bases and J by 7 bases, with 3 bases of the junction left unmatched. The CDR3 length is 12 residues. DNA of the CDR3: TGTGCCAGCAGTTCCTCAGGGGGTGGCTACACCTTC. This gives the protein CASSSSGGGYTF.

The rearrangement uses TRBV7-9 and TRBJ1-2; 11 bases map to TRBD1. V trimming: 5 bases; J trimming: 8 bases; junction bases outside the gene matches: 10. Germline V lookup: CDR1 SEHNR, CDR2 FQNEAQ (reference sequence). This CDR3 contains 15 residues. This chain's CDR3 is CASSRDRGNPGGYTF. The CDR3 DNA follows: TGTGCCAGCAGCCGGGACAGGGGGAACCCGGGGGGCTACACCTTC.

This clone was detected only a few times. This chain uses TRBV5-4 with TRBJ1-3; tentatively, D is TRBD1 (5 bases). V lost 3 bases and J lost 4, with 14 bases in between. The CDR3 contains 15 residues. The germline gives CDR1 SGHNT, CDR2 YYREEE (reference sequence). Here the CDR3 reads CASSSGTRMGNTIYF. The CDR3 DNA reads TGTGCCAGCAGCTCCGGGACGAGGATGGGAAACACCATATATTTT.

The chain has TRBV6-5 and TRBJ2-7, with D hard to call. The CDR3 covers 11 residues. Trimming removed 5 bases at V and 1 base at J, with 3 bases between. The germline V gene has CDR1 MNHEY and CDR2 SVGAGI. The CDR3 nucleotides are TGTGCCAGCAGTGGTTCCTACGAGCAGTACTTC. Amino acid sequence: CASSGSYEQYF.